The 24 T cell receptor beta chains below were found in one sample sequenced in a study of shared clonotypes between healthy human individuals. Assay: immunoSEQ multiplex PCR; the TCRdb copy retains only in-frame clones and omits some. The sample lists more than 2 million clones, almost 96% occurring once. The sample consisted of naive CD4+ T cells sorted from blood. The subset is: CD45RA+ positively selected. The receptor set was obtained from a man between 18 and 35 years old in good health.

The chain couples TRBV6-6 to TRBJ2-5; D unresolved. Germline CDR1 and CDR2: MNHNY and SVGAGI (reference sequence). Trimming left V 0 bases short and J 5 bases short, with 13 bases between. The length of the CDR3 is 15 residues. The CDR3 sequence is CASSYSMAARETQYF. For the CDR3, the DNA is TGTGCCAGCAGTTACTCGATGGCGGCCCGGGAGACCCAGTACTTC.

This clone is a singleton in its sample. The CDR3 here is CASSLGWASGYTF. CDR3 bases: TGTGCCAGCAGCTTAGGGTGGGCTTCGGGCTACACCTTC. The chain couples TRBV7-2 to TRBJ1-2; D not certain. Trimming removed 1 base at V and 8 bases at J, with 11 bases between. The CDR3 totals 13 residues. Germline values: CDR1 SGHTA, CDR2 FQGNSA.

V is TRBV7-9 and J is TRBJ1-1; D is unclear. The germline CDR1 and CDR2 sequences are SEHNR and FQNEAQ (reference sequence). V lost 4 bases, J lost 9 bases, and 12 bases lay in between. The CDR3 totals 12 residues. The CDR3 DNA reads TGTGCCAGCAGCTCGGACGGCGGAAAAGCTTTCTTT. Its translation: CASSSDGGKAFF.

This chain connects TRBV2 to TRBJ2-3, with 7 positions matching TRBD2. Per germline, CDR1 SNHLY and CDR2 FYNNEI. This CDR3 spans 12 amino acids. V trimming: 6 bases; J trimming: 8 bases; junction bases outside the gene matches: 5. In DNA form, the CDR3 reads TGTGCCAGCAGCCGGGGGGTCGGTACGCAGTATTTT. Translated: CASSRGVGTQYF.

The V and J genes are TRBV10-3 and TRBJ2-1; D might be TRBD2 (6 bases). Per germline, CDR1 ENHRY and CDR2 SYGVKD. V lost 6 bases and J lost 4, with 16 bases in between. The CDR3 runs 15 residues. CDR3 region: CAIRTSGGAYNEQFF. The CDR3 coding sequence is TGTGCCATCAGGACATCCGGCGGGGCGTACAATGAGCAGTTCTTC.

The chain has TRBV5-6 and TRBJ2-7; 7 bases are a match to TRBD1. Germline loops: CDR1 SGHDT, CDR2 YYEEEE. This CDR3 region has 12 residues. Trimming took 2 bases from V and 11 from J; bases not matched to a gene: 7. For the CDR3, the DNA is TGTGCCAGCAGCTTACGACAGGGAGAGGAGTACTTC. It is translated as CASSLRQGEEYF. Complete variable domain (other parts from reference TRBV5-6 and TRBJ2-7): DAGVTQSPTHLIKTRGQQVTLRCSPKSGHDTVSWYQQALGQGPQFIFQYYEEEERQRGNFPDRFSGHQFPNYSSELNVNALLLGDSALYLCASSLRQGEEYFGPGTRLTVT.

This sequence joins TRBV18 and TRBJ1-3, with 7 bases that match TRBD1. The CDR3 covers 17 residues. CDR1 is KGHSH, CDR2 LQKENI, per germline. V shed 0 bases and J 0 bases; nucleotides not matched to a gene: 5. The chain's CDR3 is CASSPPVGQLSGNTIYF. CDR3 DNA sequence: TGTGCCAGCTCACCACCGGTGGGACAGCTCTCTGGAAACACCATATATTTT.

The chain combines TRBV5-6 with TRBJ1-5; no reliable D call. Germline V gives CDR1 SGHDT, CDR2 YYEEEE. The V gene lost 1 base and the J gene lost 6 bases, with 11 bases spanning the gap. The CDR3 length is 14 residues. Written as DNA, the CDR3 is TGTGCCAGCAGCTTGTTATCGACCTCTCAGCCCCAGCATTTT. Translation: CASSLLSTSQPQHF.

V gene TRBV7-2 combines with J gene TRBJ2-7; D is ambiguous. CDR1 SGHTA and CDR2 FQGNSA come from the germline V gene. The CDR3 runs to 14 residues. V was trimmed by 0 bases and J by 2 bases, leaving 8 bases between them. CDR3 DNA: TGTGCCAGCAGCTTAGCGGACCTCGCCTACGAGCAGTACTTC. Residues: CASSLADLAYEQYF. The full variable domain, rest sourced from reference TRBV7-2 and TRBJ2-7, is GAGVSQSPSNKVTEKGKDVELRCDPISGHTALYWYRQSLGQGLEFLIYFQGNSAPDKSGLPSDRFSAERTGGSVSTLTIQRTQQEDSAVYLCASSLADLAYEQYFGPGTRLTVT.

The gene calls are TRBV15 and TRBJ1-1, with D perhaps matching TRBD1 (6 bases). The V gene lost 5 bases and the J gene lost 1 base, with 11 bases spanning the gap. Germline V gene data show CDR1 as LNHNV and CDR2 as YYDKDF (reference sequence). The CDR3 has 14 residues. The CDR3 protein is CATSPYRENTEAFF. DNA of the CDR3: TGTGCCACCAGCCCCTACAGGGAGAACACTGAAGCTTTCTTT.

The chain combines TRBV7-2 with TRBJ2-1, with 10 bases identical to TRBD2. The trim removed 0 bases at V and 3 bases at J, leaving 2 bases unmatched. The CDR3 consists of 16 residues. In germline, CDR1 is SGHTA, CDR2 FQGNSA. The CDR3 nucleotides read TGTGCCAGCAGCTTAGCTACTAGCGGGGTCTACAATGAGCAGTTCTTC. It specifies CASSLATSGVYNEQFF.

V usage is TRBV2 and J usage is TRBJ2-2; D is unclear. The germline CDR1 and CDR2 sequences are SNHLY and FYNNEI. The CDR3 contains 13 residues. Between the trimmed V and J ends, which lost 7 bases and 5 bases, there was a span of 11 bases. The DNA for the CDR3 is TGTGCCAGCACTAATAGGCGGACCGGGGAGCTGTTTTTT. Residues: CASTNRRTGELFF. The full variable domain, completed using reference TRBV2 and TRBJ2-2, is EPEVTQTPSHQVTQMGQEVILRCVPISNHLYFYWYRQILGQKVEFLVSFYNNEISEKSEIFDDQFSVERPDGSNFTLKIRSTKLEDSAMYFCASTNRRTGELFFGEGSRLTVL.

V usage is TRBV6-6 and J usage is TRBJ2-3; a weak D match, TRBD1 (5 bases). V gave up 5 bases and J gave up 4 bases, with 13 bases separating them. Germline CDR1 and CDR2: MNHNY and SVGAGI (reference sequence). The CDR3 runs 14 residues. The CDR3 sequence: CASSPGLPADTQYF. As DNA, the CDR3 is TGTGCCAGCAGTCCAGGGCTCCCAGCAGATACGCAGTATTTT.

The CDR3 sequence: CASSPRTGDTDTQYF. Written as DNA, the CDR3 is TGTGCCAGCAGCCCAAGAACGGGAGACACAGATACGCAGTATTTT. The gene calls are TRBV7-2 and TRBJ2-3; TRBD2 is a possible D gene (6 bases). Between the trimmed V and J ends, which lost 5 bases and 2 bases, there was a span of 14 bases. The V gene's germline CDR1 is SGHTA and CDR2 FQGNSA. The CDR3 contains 15 residues.

The chain employs TRBV5-5 and TRBJ2-7; possibly TRBD2 for D (5 bases). V lost 4 bases, J lost 0 bases, and 20 bases lay in between. The CDR3 covers 17 residues. From germline, CDR1 is SGHKS and CDR2 YYEKEE (reference sequence). CDR3 protein: CASSQREGTQSSYEQYF. The CDR3 DNA sequence: TGTGCCAGCAGCCAGAGAGAGGGAACACAGAGCTCCTACGAGCAGTACTTC. Based on the CDR3 plus reference TRBV5-5 and TRBJ2-7, the full variable domain is DAGVTQSPTHLIKTRGQQVTLRCSPISGHKSVSWYQQVLGQGPQFIFQYYEKEERGRGNFPDRFSARQFPNYSSELNVNALLLGDSALYLCASSQREGTQSSYEQYFGPGTRLTVT.

This clone was seen only once. One end of the junction fails to match germline, which may point to a read error. The chain is built from TRBV19 and TRBJ2-5, with D perhaps TRBD1 (6 bases). CDR1 and CDR2 (germline): LNHDA, SQIVND (reference sequence). The CDR3 sequence is 10 residues long. The CDR3 spells CARATGRGHF. In DNA form, the CDR3 reads TGTGCCAGAGCGACAGGACGGGGCCACTTC.

The chain uses TRBV19 and TRBJ1-2, with TRBD1 matching 8 bases. The V gene's germline CDR1 is LNHDA and CDR2 SQIVND (reference sequence). Trimming cost V 6 bases and J 6 bases; bases outside gene matches: 6. The CDR3 is made up of 13 amino acids. In DNA, the CDR3 is TGTGCCAGTAGACCTGACAGGGGTAATGGCTACACCTTC. It encodes CASRPDRGNGYTF.

The chain joins TRBV6-6 to TRBJ2-3, with D perhaps TRBD2 (6 bases). Germline-derived CDR1 and CDR2 are MNHNY and SVGAGI (reference sequence). V lost 7 bases to trimming and J lost 3 bases, with 11 bases between them. This CDR3 is 13 amino acids long. CDR3: CASTLAETDTQYF. CDR3 bases: TGTGCCAGCACCTTAGCGGAAACAGATACGCAGTATTTT.

The rearrangement links TRBV28 to TRBJ1-1, with a possible D match to TRBD1 (5 bases). The CDR3 length is 13 residues. Per the germline V gene, CDR1 is MDHEN and CDR2 is SYDVKM. V gave up 7 bases and J gave up 1 base, with 10 bases separating them. CDR3 sequence: CASNQGENTEAFF. In DNA form, the CDR3 reads TGTGCCAGCAACCAGGGAGAGAACACTGAAGCTTTCTTT.

The chain links TRBV14 to TRBJ2-2, with 11 bases fitting TRBD2. Looked up from germline, CDR1 is SGHDN and CDR2 is FVKESK. The CDR3 is 18 residues long. The V segment lost 0 bases and the J segment 9 bases; nucleotides outside the gene matches: 12. The DNA for the CDR3 is TGTGCCAGCAGCCAAGAACCTACCCCTAGCGGGAGGCCGAGGGAGCTGTTTTTT. Translation gives CASSQEPTPSGRPRELFF.

The chain carries TRBV15 and TRBJ2-7; D unclear. Germline V gene lookup returns CDR1 LNHNV and CDR2 YYDKDF (reference sequence). CDR3 size: 13 residues. Trimming pared 3 bases from V and 5 bases from J, leaving 11 bases between. The CDR3 bases are TGTGCCACCAGCAGGACGTATGACAACGAGCAGTACTTC. Amino acid sequence: CATSRTYDNEQYF.

V is TRBV5-4 and J is TRBJ2-2; D remains unclear. Trimming stripped 4 bases from V and 1 base from J, with 11 bases between. Germline V gene data show CDR1 as SGHNT and CDR2 as YYREEE (reference sequence). The CDR3 has 15 residues. DNA of the CDR3: TGTGCCAGCAGCACCCCCACACGGAACACCGGGGAGCTGTTTTTT. This encodes CASSTPTRNTGELFF. Full variable domain (remainder filled in from reference TRBV5-4 and TRBJ2-2): ETGVTQSPTHLIKTRGQQVTLRCSSQSGHNTVSWYQQALGQGPQFIFQYYREEENGRGNFPPRFSGLQFPNYSSELNVNALELDDSALYLCASSTPTRNTGELFFGEGSRLTVL.

V and J are TRBV2 and TRBJ1-4; 11 nucleotides agree with TRBD1. Trimming cost V 6 bases and J 8 bases; bases outside gene matches: 5. The CDR3 extends over 14 amino acids. The V gene's germline CDR1 is SNHLY and CDR2 FYNNEI. The CDR3: CASRGTGGQEKLFF. DNA for the CDR3: TGTGCCAGCAGGGGGACAGGGGGACAAGAAAAACTGTTTTTT.

This chain links TRBV6-1 with TRBJ1-4; 7 bases map to TRBD1. Germline CDR1 and CDR2: MNHNS and SASEGT. V shed 6 bases and J 3 bases; nucleotides not matched to a gene: 4. The CDR3 totals 14 residues. This CDR3 is CASRQGSANEKLFF. The CDR3 coding sequence is TGTGCCAGCAGACAGGGGTCGGCTAATGAAAAACTGTTTTTT.